This T cell receptor beta chain came from a study of T cell clonality in common variable immunodeficiency. Study results and caveats: CVID patient heterogeneity limited repertoire-clinical complication correlations. Reportedly, TCR beta sequences from common variable immunodeficiency showed fewer deletions and N-nucleotide insertions.

The CDR3 extends over 13 amino acids. V was clipped by 7 bases and J by 4 bases, with 13 bases between them. Germline lookup yields CDR1 LNHDA and CDR2 SQIVND (reference sequence). Assay: immunoSEQ multiplex PCR; the TCRdb copy retains only in-frame clones and omits some. In total the sample includes about 6,600 clones, none of them seen once. The CVID group had 15 females and fewer than 35 males, mean age roughly 39. Concerning this clone itself: Its specificity is not known. The CDR3 goes on 3 residues after the read ends, and that part is filled in from the germline J gene.

V and J are TRBV19 and TRBJ1-1; D not resolved. The material sequenced was peripheral blood mononuclear cells. This receptor was identified in a human donor with common variable immunodeficiency. CDR3 DNA (partial): TGTGCCAGTAAGCGTGTCAGCAGCACTGAA. It is translated as CASKRVSSTE. The entire CDR3 reads CASKRVSSTEAFF.